The rows below give T cell receptor beta chains drawn from one sample of a study of T cell changes during pregnancy in multiple sclerosis. Generated by immunoSEQ multiplex PCR, the TCRdb table keeps only in-frame clones and is missing some. The data show about 38,000 clones, about 94% seen once. The material was CD4+ T cells from peripheral blood mononuclear cells, obtained in the second trimester of pregnancy. The receptor set was obtained from a female donor with multiple sclerosis, enrolled in a pregnancy study. Each CDR3 is given without its conserved first and last residue. The order of the fields is V gene, CDR3 length, CDR3 protein.

V gene: TRBV5-1; CDR3 length: 11; CDR3 protein: ASSPQGLNEQF
V gene: TRBV7-2; CDR3 length: 14; CDR3 protein: ASSFKGVVKDSPLH
V gene: TRBV5-8; CDR3 length: 12; CDR3 protein: ASSITGSGQPQH
V gene: TRBV5-5; CDR3 length: 13; CDR3 protein: ASSLWGGTNEKLF
V gene: TRBV23-1; CDR3 length: 20; CDR3 protein: ASSQHSGQARWVCGRAVTQY
V gene: TRBV14; CDR3 length: 14; CDR3 protein: ASSPRTSGRYNEQF
V gene: TRBV7-6; CDR3 length: 18; CDR3 protein: ASSLAIPAGGPRGRETQY
V gene: TRBV19; CDR3 length: 11; CDR3 protein: ASSRDYTYEQY
V gene: TRBV15; CDR3 length: 12; CDR3 protein: ATSKPGARQPQH
V gene: TRBV7-8; CDR3 length: 14; CDR3 protein: ASSPGTSGRTGELF
V gene: TRBV27; CDR3 length: 11; CDR3 protein: ASSPRTSYEQY
V gene: TRBV27; CDR3 length: 14; CDR3 protein: ASSSRQGTSNQPQH
V gene: TRBV4-3; CDR3 length: 17; CDR3 protein: ASSQDVEVGTPRGYGYT
V gene: TRBV5-3; CDR3 length: 14; CDR3 protein: ARSLVRRERCNEQF
V gene: TRBV6-5; CDR3 length: 11; CDR3 protein: ASSYRDRGEQY
V gene: TRBV5-1; CDR3 length: 11; CDR3 protein: ASSWGPGGEAF
V gene: TRBV6-1; CDR3 length: 14; CDR3 protein: ASSEFGTAGSYEQY
V gene: TRBV6-5; CDR3 length: 11; CDR3 protein: ASRSDRSGPQH
V gene: TRBV7-6; CDR3 length: 12; CDR3 protein: ASSFSGGKDEQF
V gene: TRBV5-1; CDR3 length: 12; CDR3 protein: ASSLGQQNTEAF
V gene: TRBV6-5; CDR3 length: 13; CDR3 protein: ASRPDRGDNQPQH
V gene: TRBV29-1; CDR3 length: 11; CDR3 protein: SVYDSSTYEQY
V gene: TRBV18; CDR3 length: 14; CDR3 protein: ASSPPGTGSTDTQY
V gene: TRBV28; CDR3 length: 11; CDR3 protein: ASGYREGWGYT
V gene: TRBV7-3; CDR3 length: 13; CDR3 protein: ASSLGVAGGETQY
V gene: TRBV15; CDR3 length: 14; CDR3 protein: ATSDKLAGGDNEQF
V gene: TRBV20-1; CDR3 length: 8; CDR3 protein: SARRETQY
V gene: TRBV7-2; CDR3 length: 12; CDR3 protein: ASSLRTGGNTIY
V gene: TRBV12-5; CDR3 length: 12; CDR3 protein: ASGLRGGNSPLH
V gene: TRBV28; CDR3 length: 10; CDR3 protein: ASATRYEKLF
V gene: TRBV2; CDR3 length: 16; CDR3 protein: ASSGDRGPLSGANVLT
V gene: TRBV14; CDR3 length: 14; CDR3 protein: ASSLMTGLNTDTQY
V gene: TRBV30; CDR3 length: 11; CDR3 protein: AWSGDRERGYT